One T cell receptor (beta chain) is described in this entry. The antigen is unknown. This entry is derived from a study of CD8+ T cells in alopecia areata. Findings and caveats of the study: There were also resident alphabeta T cells of normal skin sequenced in scalp samples.

CDR1 is MNHEY and CDR2 is SVGAGI in the germline V gene. The CDR3 runs to 14 residues. Losses at the gene ends were 4 bases for V and 2 bases for J; bases not matched to a gene: 4. In each case, RNA was isolated and then reverse transcribed into cDNA as the sequencing template. Clones were sequenced by immunoSEQ multiplex PCR, and TCRdb holds only the in-frame ones, with some missing. The sample holds under 130,000 clones, around 60% seen once. This chain joins TRBV6-5 and TRBJ1-2; 7 nucleotides align to TRBD1. Sequenced material: CD4+ T cells sorted from blood. This receptor was taken from a human donor in good health. CDR3 nucleotide sequence: TGTGCCAGCAGTTCAGGGGGGGGAAACTATGGCTACACCTTC. This sequence encodes CASSSGGGNYGYTF.